The source of this T cell receptor beta chain is a study of blood T cell repertoires in COVID-19. CDR3 size: 13 residues. Germline V gene sequence: CDR1 SQVTM, CDR2 ANQGSEA. Trimming pared 7 bases from V and 3 bases from J, leaving 12 bases between. Measured with immunoSEQ multiplex PCR; TCRdb has only the in-frame clones, and not every one. The data show 300,000 to 450,000 clones, 88% seen once. V and J are TRBV29-1 and TRBJ2-2; D may be TRBD1 (5 bases). This TCR was recovered from a woman aged 25-40 years who had been exposed to COVID-19. Sequencing used PBMCs or T cells enriched from blood (not recorded which). The CDR3 sequence is CSAGRQYTGELFF. CDR3 DNA sequence: TGCAGCGCTGGTAGACAGTACACCGGGGAGCTGTTTTTT.